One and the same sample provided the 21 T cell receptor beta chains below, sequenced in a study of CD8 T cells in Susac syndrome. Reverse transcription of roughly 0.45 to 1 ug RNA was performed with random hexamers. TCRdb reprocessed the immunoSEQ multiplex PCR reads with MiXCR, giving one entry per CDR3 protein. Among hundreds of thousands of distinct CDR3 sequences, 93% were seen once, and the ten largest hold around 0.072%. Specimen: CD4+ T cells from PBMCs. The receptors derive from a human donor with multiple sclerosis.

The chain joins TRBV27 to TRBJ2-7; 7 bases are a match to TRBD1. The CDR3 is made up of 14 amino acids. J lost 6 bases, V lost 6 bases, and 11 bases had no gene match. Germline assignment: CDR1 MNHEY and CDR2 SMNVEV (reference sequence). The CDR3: CASSSHRQGSEQYV. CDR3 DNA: TGTGCCAGCAGCTCACACAGACAGGGTTCCGAGCAGTACGTC.

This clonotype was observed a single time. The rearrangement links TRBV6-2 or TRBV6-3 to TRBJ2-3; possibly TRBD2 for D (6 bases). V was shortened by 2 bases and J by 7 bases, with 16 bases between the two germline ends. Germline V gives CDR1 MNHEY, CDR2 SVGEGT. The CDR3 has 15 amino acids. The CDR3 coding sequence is TGTGCCAGCAGTTACGGTTCGGAGGGTTCAAATACGCAGTATTTT. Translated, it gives CASSYGSEGSNTQYF.

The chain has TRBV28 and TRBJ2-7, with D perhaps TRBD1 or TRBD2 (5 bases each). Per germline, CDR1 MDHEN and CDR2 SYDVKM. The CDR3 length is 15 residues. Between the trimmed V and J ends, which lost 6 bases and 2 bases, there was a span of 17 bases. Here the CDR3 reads CASSNPWDGTYEQYF. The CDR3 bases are TGTGCCAGCAGCAACCCCTGGGACGGAACCTACGAGCAGTACTTC. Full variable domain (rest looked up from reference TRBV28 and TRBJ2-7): DVKVTQSSRYLVKRTGEKVFLECVQDMDHENMFWYRQDPGLGLRLIYFSYDVKMKEKGDIPEGYSVSREKKERFSLILESASTNQTSMYLCASSNPWDGTYEQYFGPGTRLTVT.

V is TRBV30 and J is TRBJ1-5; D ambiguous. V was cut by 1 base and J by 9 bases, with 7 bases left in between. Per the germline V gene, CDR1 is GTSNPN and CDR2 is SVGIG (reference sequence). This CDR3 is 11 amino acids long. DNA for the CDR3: TGTGCCTGGAGTGACAGTGGGCCCCAGCATTTT. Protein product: CAWSDSGPQHF.

The CDR3 sequence: CASSPGTPSLLYGYTF. CDR3 nucleotides: TGTGCCAGCAGCCCTGGGACTCCAAGCCTCCTCTATGGCTACACCTTC. The genes are TRBV7-9 and TRBJ1-2, with D perhaps matching TRBD1 (5 bases). There are 16 residues in the CDR3. V was pared by 5 bases and J by 4 bases, with 20 bases between. Germline-derived CDR1 and CDR2 are SEHNR and FQNEAQ (reference sequence). The variable domain in full, with the rest retrieved from reference TRBV7-9 and TRBJ1-2, is DTGVSQNPRHKITKRGQNVTFRCDPISEHNRLYWYRQTLGQGPEFLTYFQNEAQLEKSRLLSDRFSAERPKGSFSTLEIQRTEQGDSAMYLCASSPGTPSLLYGYTFGSGTRLTVV.

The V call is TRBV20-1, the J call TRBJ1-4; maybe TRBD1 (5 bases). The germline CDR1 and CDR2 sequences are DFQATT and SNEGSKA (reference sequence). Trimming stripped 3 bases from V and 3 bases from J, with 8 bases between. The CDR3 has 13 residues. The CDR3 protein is CSASRDPNEKLFF. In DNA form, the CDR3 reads TGCAGTGCTAGCAGGGATCCTAATGAAAAACTGTTTTTT.

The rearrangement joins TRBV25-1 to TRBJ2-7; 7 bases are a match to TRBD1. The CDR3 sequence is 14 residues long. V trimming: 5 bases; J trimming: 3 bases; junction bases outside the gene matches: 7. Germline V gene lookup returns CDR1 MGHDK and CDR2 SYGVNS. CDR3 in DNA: TGTGCCAGCAGTAGGGGACAGTTAAACTACGAGCAGTACTTC. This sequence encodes CASSRGQLNYEQYF.

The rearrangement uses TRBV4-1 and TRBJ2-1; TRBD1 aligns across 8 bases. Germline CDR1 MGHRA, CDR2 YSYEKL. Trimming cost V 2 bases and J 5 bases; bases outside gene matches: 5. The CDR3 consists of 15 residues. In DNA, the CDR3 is TGCGCCAGCAGCCAATCCGGGACAGGTAACAATGAGCAGTTCTTC. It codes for CASSQSGTGNNEQFF.

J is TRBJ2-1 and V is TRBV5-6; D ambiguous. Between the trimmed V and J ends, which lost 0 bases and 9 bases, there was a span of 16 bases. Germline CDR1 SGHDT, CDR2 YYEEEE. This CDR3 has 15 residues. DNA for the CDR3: TGTGCCAGCAGCTTGGGTCGGGCCCCCGGTCCTGAGCAGTTCTTC. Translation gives CASSLGRAPGPEQFF.

This chain's CDR3 is CSFQGSAEAFF. In nucleotides, the CDR3 is TGCAGCTTTCAGGGGTCCGCTGAAGCTTTCTTT. The V call is TRBV29-1, the J call TRBJ1-1; D is perhaps TRBD1 (6 bases). The CDR3 runs to 11 residues. Between the trimmed V and J ends, which lost 8 bases and 6 bases, there was a span of 13 bases. Germline CDR1 reads SQVTM; CDR2 reads ANQGSEA. Drawing the rest from reference TRBV29-1 and TRBJ1-1, the complete variable domain is SAVISQKPSRDICQRGTSLTIQCQVDSQVTMMFWYRQQPGQSLTLIATANQGSEATYESGFVIDKFPISRPNLTFSTLTVSNMSPEDSSIYLCSFQGSAEAFFGQGTRLTVV.

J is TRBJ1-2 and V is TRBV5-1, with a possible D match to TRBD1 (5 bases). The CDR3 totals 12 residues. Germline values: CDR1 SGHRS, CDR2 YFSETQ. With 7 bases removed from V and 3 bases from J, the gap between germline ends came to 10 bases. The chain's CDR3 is CASRDGDYGYTF. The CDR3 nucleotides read TGCGCCAGCCGGGACGGAGACTATGGCTACACCTTC.

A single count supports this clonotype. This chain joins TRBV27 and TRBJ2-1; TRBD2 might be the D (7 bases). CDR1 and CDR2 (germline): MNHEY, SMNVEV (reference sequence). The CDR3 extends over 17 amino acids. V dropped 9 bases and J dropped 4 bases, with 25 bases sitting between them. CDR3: CASRAVRGAIIYNEQFF. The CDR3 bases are TGTGCCAGTAGGGCTGTTCGGGGGGCCATTATTTACAATGAGCAGTTCTTC.

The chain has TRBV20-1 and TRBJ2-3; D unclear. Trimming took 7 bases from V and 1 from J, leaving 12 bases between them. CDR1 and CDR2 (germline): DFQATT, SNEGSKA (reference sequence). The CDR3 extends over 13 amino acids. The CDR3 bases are TGCAGTGGGGGTAGCTGGGGCACAGATACGCAGTATTTT. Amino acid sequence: CSGGSWGTDTQYF.

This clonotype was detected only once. The CDR3 is CASGRRSYNEQFF. The CDR3, as DNA: TGTGCCAGTGGGAGACGCTCCTACAATGAGCAGTTCTTC. This chain connects TRBV11-3 to TRBJ2-1, with a possible D match to TRBD2 (5 bases). The CDR3 is made up of 13 amino acids. The germline V gene has CDR1 SGHNT and CDR2 YENEEA. V was trimmed by 9 bases and J by 0 bases, leaving 9 bases between them.

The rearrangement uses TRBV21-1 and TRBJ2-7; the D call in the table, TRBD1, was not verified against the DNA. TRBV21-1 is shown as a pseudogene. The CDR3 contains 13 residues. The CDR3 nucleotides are TGTGCCAGCAGCGTACGGGACAGGGAAAAGCAGTACTTC. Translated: CASSVRDREKQYF.

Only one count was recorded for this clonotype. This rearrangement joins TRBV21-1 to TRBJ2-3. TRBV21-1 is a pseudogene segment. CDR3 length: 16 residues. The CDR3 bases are TGTGCCAGCAGCAAAGCGGGACCTACTAGCACAGATACGCAGTATTTT. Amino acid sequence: CASSKAGPTSTDTQYF.

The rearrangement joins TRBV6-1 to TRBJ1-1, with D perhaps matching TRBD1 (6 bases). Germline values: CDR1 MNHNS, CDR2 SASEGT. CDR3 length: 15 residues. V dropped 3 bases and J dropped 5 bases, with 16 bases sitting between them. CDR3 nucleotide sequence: TGTGCCAGCAGTGATTTGGGGGCACGGGAGACTGAAGCTTTCTTT. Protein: CASSDLGARETEAFF.

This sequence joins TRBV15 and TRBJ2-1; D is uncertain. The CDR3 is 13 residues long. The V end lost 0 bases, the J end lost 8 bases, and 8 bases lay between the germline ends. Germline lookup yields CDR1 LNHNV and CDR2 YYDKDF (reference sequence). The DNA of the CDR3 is TGTGCCACCAGCAGAGATAGCCTCGATGAGCAGTTCTTC. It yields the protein CATSRDSLDEQFF.

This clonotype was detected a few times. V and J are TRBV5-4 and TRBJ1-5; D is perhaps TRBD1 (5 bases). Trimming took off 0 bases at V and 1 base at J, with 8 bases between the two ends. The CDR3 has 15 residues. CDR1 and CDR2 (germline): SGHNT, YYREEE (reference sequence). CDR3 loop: CASSLDRGSNQPQHF. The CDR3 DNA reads TGTGCCAGCAGCTTGGACCGGGGCAGCAATCAGCCCCAGCATTTT.

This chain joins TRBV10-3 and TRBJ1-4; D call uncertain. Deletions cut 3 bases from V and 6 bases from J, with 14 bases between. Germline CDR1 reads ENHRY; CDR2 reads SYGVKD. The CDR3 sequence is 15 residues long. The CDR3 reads CAISDRGRADEKLFF. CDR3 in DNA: TGTGCCATCAGTGACCGCGGGAGGGCGGATGAAAAACTGTTTTTT.

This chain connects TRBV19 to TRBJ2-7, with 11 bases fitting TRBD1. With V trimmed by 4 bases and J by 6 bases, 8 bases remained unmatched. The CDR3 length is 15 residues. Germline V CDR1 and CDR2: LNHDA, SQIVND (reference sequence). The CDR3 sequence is CASSTSDRGLGEQYF. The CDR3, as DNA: TGTGCCAGTAGTACCTCGGACAGGGGGCTTGGCGAGCAGTACTTC.